Listed below are T cell receptor beta chains from one sample, sequenced in a study of T-cell memory formation after mild COVID-19. TCRdb re-derived calls from the 5' RACE reads in MiXCR, one entry per CDR3 protein. The table has 290,000 or so distinct CDR3 sequences, just under 20% seen once; the top ten hold approximately 21%. Input material: PBMCs or a T cell subset sorted from them (not recorded which). Receptors were obtained from a man aged 18 to 30 who had mild COVID-19 (a few samples of this study predate the infection). Cell type and time point are not known. The CDR3 runs from the conserved cysteine through the conserved F or W. The order of the fields is J gene, V gene, D gene, clone size, CDR3 protein, CDR3 DNA. D genes are given only for firm matches. Clone size, where shown, is once, few, many, or a class for clones that have expanded.

>TRBJ2-2|TRBV7-2|TRBD1|-
CASRTGQNTGELFF
TGTGCCAGCAGGACAGGGCAGAACACCGGGGAGCTGTTTTTT
>TRBJ2-4|TRBV7-3|-|many
CASSLKGENIQYF
TGTGCCAGCAGCTTAAAAGGAGAAAACATTCAGTACTTC
>TRBJ2-1|TRBV7-2|TRBD2|few
CASSSGLAGGQNEQFF
TGTGCCAGCAGCTCCGGACTAGCGGGGGGCCAAAATGAGCAGTTCTTC
>TRBJ1-1|TRBV6-6|-|many
CASSYSNTGRGTEAFF
TGTGCCAGCAGTTACTCGAATACGGGGAGGGGCACTGAAGCTTTCTTT
>TRBJ2-1|TRBV27|TRBD2|-
CASSTYGTQTSGGATQFF
TGTGCCAGCAGCACCTACGGGACGCAGACTAGCGGGGGGGCCACGCAGTTCTTC
>TRBJ2-1|TRBV11-2|-|many
CASSPRGDSSYNEQFF
TGTGCCAGCAGCCCGCGGGGGGACAGCTCCTACAATGAGCAGTTCTTC
>TRBJ2-5|TRBV7-2|TRBD1|-
CASSGGQGAKTQYF
TGTGCCAGCAGCGGCGGACAGGGGGCGAAGACCCAGTACTTC
>TRBJ2-5|TRBV6-6|-|-
CASSSLVGQETQYF
TGTGCCAGCAGTTCCCTGGTGGGCCAAGAGACCCAGTACTTC
>TRBJ2-3|TRBV28|TRBD1|few
CASSNRDRITDTQYF
TGTGCCAGCAGTAACCGGGACAGGATCACAGATACGCAGTATTTT
>TRBJ2-5|TRBV12-3/TRBV12-4|-|few
CASRGGTGLPMGTQYF
TGTGCCAGCAGGGGGGGGACAGGCCTCCCGATGGGGACCCAGTACTTC
>TRBJ2-3|TRBV4-1|-|-
CASSQDQGGLTDTQYF
TGCGCCAGCAGCCAAGACCAGGGTGGCTTGACAGATACGCAGTATTTT
>TRBJ1-6|TRBV7-9|-|-
CASSVQGGHSPLHF
TGTGCCAGCAGCGTACAGGGAGGTCATTCACCCCTCCACTTT
>TRBJ2-3|TRBV7-6|-|-
CASSSLRGPRTGTDTQYF
TGTGCCAGCAGCTCCCTGCGGGGACCCCGGACGGGCACAGATACGCAGTATTTT
>TRBJ1-5|TRBV5-1|-|-
CASSSGEVNQPQHF
TGCGCCAGCAGCTCCGGAGAGGTCAATCAGCCCCAGCATTTT
>TRBJ1-4|TRBV5-1|TRBD1|few
CASSSNRGKLFF
TGCGCCAGCAGCTCTAACAGGGGAAAACTGTTTTTT
>TRBJ1-4|TRBV20-1|-|few
CSARDPEKGEKLFF
TGCAGTGCTAGAGATCCCGAAAAGGGGGAAAAACTGTTTTTT
>TRBJ1-2|TRBV6-2/TRBV6-3|-|-
CASSGYRDVSYGYTF
TGTGCCAGCAGTGGATACCGGGACGTGAGCTATGGCTACACCTTC
>TRBJ2-3|TRBV5-4|TRBD2|few
CASSLAERGGADTQYF
TGTGCCAGCAGCTTGGCAGAGCGGGGGGGCGCAGATACGCAGTATTTT
>TRBJ2-5|TRBV5-1|TRBD2|-
CASSPGGSQETQYF
TGCGCCAGCAGCCCGGGAGGTAGTCAAGAGACCCAGTACTTC
>TRBJ1-1|TRBV5-5|-|few
CASSSLQIMNTEAFF
TGTGCCAGCAGCTCGTTACAGATTATGAACACTGAAGCTTTCTTT
>TRBJ1-1|TRBV29-1|TRBD1|-
CSVVPGGRTEAFF
TGCAGCGTTGTCCCAGGGGGCAGGACTGAAGCTTTCTTT
>TRBJ2-4|TRBV5-1|-|few
CASSLDLATKNIQYF
TGCGCCAGCAGCTTGGATCTTGCTACCAAAAACATTCAGTACTTC
>TRBJ2-1|TRBV4-1|-|few
CASSRIGTANEQFF
TGCGCCAGCAGCCGGATCGGGACGGCCAATGAGCAGTTCTTC
>TRBJ1-4|TRBV20-1|-|once
CSAKGRFMMELFF
TGCAGTGCTAAAGGTCGGTTTATGATGGAACTGTTTTTT
>TRBJ2-2|TRBV9|TRBD2|few
CASSVVAGTGELFF
TGTGCCAGCAGCGTAGTAGCGGGCACCGGGGAGCTGTTTTTT
>TRBJ1-1|TRBV7-2|-|few
CASSLGRAVNTEAFF
TGTGCCAGCAGCTTAGGCAGGGCCGTGAACACTGAAGCTTTCTTT
>TRBJ2-3|TRBV10-3|TRBD1|few
CAIKGQGASTDTQYF
TGTGCCATCAAGGGACAGGGGGCGAGCACAGATACGCAGTATTTT
>TRBJ1-1|TRBV7-9|TRBD1|few
CASSSPGQVVGNTEAFF
TGTGCCAGCAGCTCTCCGGGACAGGTAGTTGGGAACACTGAAGCTTTCTTT
>TRBJ2-1|TRBV4-1|-|-
CASRRSRGYGNEQFF
TGCGCCAGCCGCCGTTCGCGAGGTTATGGCAATGAGCAGTTCTTC
>TRBJ1-1|TRBV5-8|TRBD1|few
CASSWGDRRNTEAFF
TGTGCCAGCAGCTGGGGGGACAGAAGGAACACTGAAGCTTTCTTT
>TRBJ2-5|TRBV15|-|-
CATSSESFRETQYF
TGTGCCACCAGCTCGGAGTCATTTAGAGAGACCCAGTACTTC
>TRBJ1-2|TRBV4-3|-|many
CASSPRKFDYGYTF
TGCGCCAGCAGCCCAAGGAAATTTGACTATGGCTACACCTTC
>TRBJ1-1|TRBV29-1|TRBD1|-
CSVERGTGFTQAFF
TGCAGCGTTGAGCGGGGGACAGGTTTTACCCAAGCTTTCTTT
>TRBJ2-2|TRBV6-2/TRBV6-3|TRBD1|-
CASSPRTGGPGELFF
TGTGCCAGCAGCCCTAGAACAGGGGGCCCCGGGGAGCTGTTTTTT
>TRBJ1-3|TRBV7-2|TRBD1|few
CASSRGQAPSGNTIYF
TGTGCCAGCAGCAGGGGACAGGCCCCCTCTGGAAACACCATATATTTT
>TRBJ2-7|TRBV7-8|-|few
CASSSLGGGLPSYEQYF
TGTGCCAGCAGCTCCCTGGGCGGGGGCCTTCCCTCCTACGAGCAGTACTTC
>TRBJ2-4|TRBV5-1|-|-
CASSLADGQAKNIQYF
TGCGCCAGCAGCTTAGCGGACGGGCAGGCCAAAAACATTCAGTACTTC
>TRBJ2-7|TRBV18|-|many
CASSLSRSVYEQYF
TGTGCCAGCTCACTTTCTCGTTCCGTCTACGAGCAGTACTTC
>TRBJ1-1|TRBV29-1|-|few
CSVAFLSTVGTRYRGNTEAFF
TGCAGCGTGGCGTTCCTTAGTACGGTCGGGACTCGATACCGGGGGAACACTGAAGCTTTCTTT
>TRBJ2-1|TRBV29-1|-|-
CSVVDRMWGNEQFF
TGCAGCGTTGTAGACAGGATGTGGGGCAATGAGCAGTTCTTC
>TRBJ1-1|TRBV19|-|-
CASLYLGDTEAFF
TGTGCCAGTCTGTACTTGGGAGACACTGAAGCTTTCTTT
>TRBJ2-1|TRBV21-1|-|-
CASSKVVPEQFF
TGTGCCAGCAGCAAAGTCGTCCCCGAGCAGTTCTTC
>TRBJ1-1|TRBV7-9|TRBD1|-
CASSLQGENTEAFF
TGTGCCAGCAGCTTACAGGGGGAGAACACTGAAGCTTTCTTT
>TRBJ1-2|TRBV5-1|-|-
CASSVTAGLDGYTF
TGCGCCAGCAGCGTAACGGCAGGACTGGATGGCTACACCTTC
>TRBJ1-1|TRBV7-9|-|-
CASSPIQVGAFF
TGTGCCAGCAGCCCCATTCAAGTTGGAGCTTTCTTT
>TRBJ2-5|TRBV7-9|-|-
CASSPRPGRETQYF
TGTGCCAGCAGCCCGCGACCCGGACGGGAGACCCAGTACTTC
>TRBJ2-5|TRBV27|-|-
CASRTVEETQYF
TGTGCCAGCAGGACAGTTGAAGAGACCCAGTACTTC
>TRBJ2-7|TRBV21-1|-|few
CASSKARVFGPGTYEQYF
-
>TRBJ1-1|TRBV15|-|few
CATSLIGSRGEAFF
TGTGCCACCAGCCTGATCGGGTCCCGGGGTGAAGCTTTCTTT
>TRBJ2-2|TRBV7-8|-|few
CASSQTVTGELFF
TGTGCCAGCAGTCAGACCGTCACCGGGGAGCTGTTTTTT
>TRBJ2-3|TRBV20-1|-|-
CSALPRLVLVQYF
TGCAGTGCCCTCCCACGACTCGTTTTGGTGCAGTATTTT